This TCR beta chain appears in the sequencing data of a study of shared clonotypes between healthy human individuals. Some clones are missing from TCRdb's copy, which holds only in-frame ones; the method was immunoSEQ multiplex PCR. The sample carries approximately 1,500,000 clones, 98% recorded once. V lost 6 bases and J 0 bases, leaving 11 bases between the germline ends. From germline, CDR1 is SQVTM and CDR2 ANQGSEA. The CDR3 sequence is 14 residues long. The source of this sequence is a man aged 30 to 45 in good health. This chain joins TRBV29-1 and TRBJ1-4; D is possibly TRBD1 (5 bases). The sample consisted of naive CD4+ T cells sorted from blood. The subset: CD45RA+ positively selected. CDR3 nucleotide sequence: TGCAGCGTAGAGGCGACAGCAACTAATGAAAAACTGTTTTTT. Its translation is CSVEATATNEKLFF.